This TCR beta chain was recorded in a study of shared clonotypes between healthy human individuals. In the naive CD8 group, cells lacked CD45RO and were positively selected for CCR7, so terminally differentiated effector memory CD45RA+ cells were left out. The V gene lost 3 bases and the J gene lost 5 bases, with 5 bases spanning the gap. From germline, CDR1 is SGHVS and CDR2 FNYEAQ. This CDR3 has 12 residues. Per the original methods: There were no quality scores in the junction-only immunoSEQ sequences, so filtering differed. The data were produced by immunoSEQ multiplex PCR, yet TCRdb's version contains in-frame clones alone and is incomplete. From that table come the V and J calls and clone size; the DNA was used to work out D and trimming. The table includes approximately 840,000 clones, about 96% detected once.

The sequence was obtained from a man aged 25-45 years in good health. The V call is TRBV7-6, the J call TRBJ2-1, with D tentatively TRBD1 (5 bases). The sequenced sample consisted of naive CD8+ T cells sorted from blood. The CDR3 spells CASSFRDNEQFF. CDR3 DNA sequence: TGTGCCAGCAGCTTCAGGGACAATGAGCAGTTCTTC.